This entry is about one TCR beta chain. The antigen is not known. The data originate from a study of blood T cells in healthy people across ages. The study, taken as a whole, reports: Whereas aged donors had fewer naive CD4+ cells, long-lived donors had more of them and higher diversity.

Primed by a sample-barcoded 5' primer and a J-beta primer mix, a second PCR proceeded for about 6 to 11 cycles. TCRdb analysed the 5' RACE reads with MiXCR anew, one entry per CDR3 protein. The sample gives hundreds of thousands of distinct CDR3 sequences, roughly 47% of which show up once; 20% to 25% is in the top ten. The draw of peripheral blood yielded approximately 11 milliliters from each donor. Sequenced material: blood. The TCR was taken from a woman aged 55-70 years in good health.

CDR3 in amino acids: CASKSGSNYGYTF. Written as DNA, the CDR3 is TGCGCCAGCAAGTCAGGGTCTAACTATGGCTACACCTTC. The rearrangement uses TRBV5-1 and TRBJ1-2, with D maybe TRBD1 (5 bases). The CDR3 is 13 residues long. V was cut by 6 bases and J by 0 bases, with 9 bases left in between. Germline V gene data show CDR1 as SGHRS and CDR2 as YFSETQ.